This T cell receptor (beta chain) was profiled in a study of blood T cell repertoires in COVID-19. Study at large: Samples taken during acute and convalescent COVID-19 were collected in the United States, Italy and Spain. PBMCs, B-cell-depleted T cells, or T cells provided the cDNA or gDNA that made up the material.

Patients at the Seattle site were enrolled during active infection and followed longitudinally. In this sample, this clone turned up once. CDR1 is MNHEY and CDR2 is SMNVEV in the germline V gene (reference sequence). V lost 2 bases to trimming and J lost 4 bases, with 14 bases between them. The CDR3 extends over 15 amino acids. Per the study methods: Reference gene primer amplification gave nucleated cell count estimates. Sequencing was performed with immunoSEQ multiplex PCR; in TCRdb, only in-frame clones are kept and a portion is missing. V and J calls and clone size come straight from that table; D and trimming were deduced from the DNA. Of some 200,000 clones listed, 83% were seen once; the top ten hold 1.3%.

The source of this sequence is a woman in her twenties or thirties with COVID-19, enrolled during active disease. The source material was peripheral blood. V usage is TRBV27 and J usage is TRBJ1-1; D might be TRBD1 (5 bases). The CDR3 protein is CASSLDSGYGTEAFF. DNA of the CDR3: TGTGCCAGCAGTTTAGATTCAGGGTACGGCACTGAAGCTTTCTTT.